The 25 T cell receptor beta chains presented below share a single source sample, sequenced in a study of post-analysis software for immune sequencing data. For these TCRs, the target antigens are not known. Regarding the study as a whole: Five TRBV segments were significantly more frequent in patients than in controls. TRBV5-6, TRBV5-1 and TRBV20-1 were among these segments.

The library was made from cDNA and included unique molecular identifiers. TCRdb reanalysed the PCR reads using MiXCR and keeps one entry per CDR3 protein. The data hold roughly 600,000 distinct CDR3 sequences, with around 44% observed a single time. Sequencing used blood. All receptors derive from a girl aged 5-17 years with multiple sclerosis.

This clonotype was observed a handful of times. The chain uses TRBV7-9 and TRBJ2-6; TRBD2 aligns across 7 bases. From germline, CDR1 is SEHNR and CDR2 FQNEAQ (reference sequence). The V gene end was trimmed by 3 bases and the J gene end by 2 bases; junction bases not matched to a gene: 1. The length of the CDR3 is 15 residues. This chain's CDR3 is CASSFAGAGANVLTF. CDR3 coding DNA: TGTGCCAGCAGCTTTGCGGGGGCTGGGGCCAACGTCCTGACTTTC.

The chain links TRBV7-9 to TRBJ2-3; weak D call: TRBD1 (6 bases). Germline lookup yields CDR1 SEHNR and CDR2 FQNEAQ (reference sequence). Trimming cost V 5 bases and J 4 bases, with 19 bases left between them. There are 16 residues in the CDR3. In DNA form, the CDR3 reads TGTGCCAGCAGCCGAAGCGGTGGTGCAGGGGCAGATACGCAGTATTTT. This gives the protein CASSRSGGAGADTQYF.

The chain recombines TRBV6-1 with TRBJ2-1; 7 bases match TRBD2. Germline CDR1 and CDR2: MNHNS and SASEGT. Trimming took 4 bases from V and 1 from J; bases not matched to a gene: 7. CDR3 length: 16 residues. In DNA form, the CDR3 reads TGTGCCAGCAGTGGGGAGCGGGGAGGGTCCTACAATGAGCAGTTCTTC. Translation gives CASSGERGGSYNEQFF.

This clonotype was counted between two and nine times. The V gene is TRBV29-1, the J gene TRBJ1-1; D unclear. This CDR3 contains 16 residues. The V end was cut by 5 bases, the J end by 4 bases, with 23 bases between. CDR1 and CDR2 from the germline V gene are SQVTM and ANQGSEA. CDR3 loop: CSVLYPGRPRGTEAFF. The CDR3, as DNA: TGCAGCGTTCTTTATCCCGGACGGCCTCGGGGCACTGAAGCTTTCTTT.

V is TRBV5-1 and J is TRBJ1-2; D gene ambiguous. The CDR3 extends over 13 amino acids. Trimming cost V 4 bases and J 8 bases, with 15 bases left between them. The germline V gene encodes CDR1 SGHRS and CDR2 YFSETQ. The CDR3 DNA reads as TGCGCCAGCAGCCCCGCCCCAGATGAAGGCTACACCTTC. Its protein product is CASSPAPDEGYTF.

The gene calls are TRBV12-3 or TRBV12-4 and TRBJ2-3; D remains unclear. Trimming shortened V by 5 bases and J by 0 bases, and 12 bases separated the two germline ends. This CDR3 is 15 amino acids long. The CDR3 sequence is CASSHHPSSTDTQYF. CDR3 nucleotides: TGTGCCAGCAGTCACCACCCCTCTAGCACAGATACGCAGTATTTT.

There are a few counts of this clonotype. The genes are TRBV27 and TRBJ2-1; D may be TRBD1 or TRBD2 (5 bases each). Germline V lookup: CDR1 MNHEY, CDR2 SMNVEV (reference sequence). CDR3 length: 15 residues. V lost 6 bases and J lost 0, with 12 bases in between. This CDR3 reads CASSLGVSSYNEQFF. CDR3 nucleotide sequence: TGTGCCAGCAGCTTGGGGGTAAGCTCCTACAATGAGCAGTTCTTC.

This clonotype was seen a handful of times. The chain employs TRBV20-1 and TRBJ2-3, with 15 bases aligning to TRBD2. The CDR3 has 18 amino acids. CDR1 and CDR2 (germline): DFQATT, SNEGSKA (reference sequence). V was clipped by 0 bases and J by 8 bases; unmatched bases: 12. The CDR3 spells CSARDGTSGGRAFGTQYF. CDR3 coding DNA: TGCAGTGCTAGAGATGGGACTAGCGGGGGGCGGGCATTCGGTACGCAGTATTTT.

Remarks on this clonotype: A single base separates this from a much larger clone, so it may be a read error. This sequence joins TRBV5-6 and TRBJ2-1; either TRBD1 or TRBD2 may fit D (5 bases each). There are 16 residues in the CDR3. The V gene's germline CDR1 is SGHDT and CDR2 YYEEEE. This CDR3 is CANSPEAGRLYNEQFF. The DNA of the CDR3 is TGTGCCAACAGCCCGGAGGCAGGGCGGCTTTACAATGAGCAGTTCTTC.

The chain carries TRBV12-3 or TRBV12-4 and TRBJ2-1; 13 nucleotides agree with TRBD2. This CDR3 contains 16 residues. Losses at the gene ends were 6 bases for V and 8 bases for J; bases not matched to a gene: 10. As DNA, the CDR3 is TGTGCCAGCAGCCCAATCACTAGCGGGAGGGTCCATGAGCAGTTCTTC. It translates to CASSPITSGRVHEQFF.

V and J are TRBV4-2 and TRBJ2-7; the match to TRBD2 covers 13 bases. Germline CDR1 is LGHNA and CDR2 is YNFKEQ. V was clipped by 1 base and J by 4 bases; unmatched bases: 16. CDR3 size: 20 residues. This CDR3 is CASSQVGTSGESRLLYEQYF. CDR3 DNA sequence: TGTGCCAGCAGCCAAGTTGGGACTAGCGGGGAATCCCGGCTACTTTACGAGCAGTACTTC.

This chain links TRBV5-1 with TRBJ2-1; D might be TRBD1 (6 bases). Germline CDR1 and CDR2: SGHRS and YFSETQ. The V gene lost 4 bases and the J gene lost 5 bases, with 19 bases spanning the gap. The CDR3 runs 16 residues. CDR3 sequence reads: CASSRGAGTNNNEQFF. The CDR3 DNA reads TGCGCCAGCAGCAGAGGAGCCGGGACAAATAACAATGAGCAGTTCTTC. Full variable domain (rest looked up from reference TRBV5-1 and TRBJ2-1): KAGVTQTPRYLIKTRGQQVTLSCSPISGHRSVSWYQQTPGQGLQFLFEYFSETQRNKGNFPGRFSGRQFSNSRSEMNVSTLELGDSALYLCASSRGAGTNNNEQFFGPGTRLTVL.

This clonotype was detected only a few times. The genes are TRBV6-2 or TRBV6-3 and TRBJ1-1; D is unresolved. V lost 5 bases, J lost 1 base, and 20 bases lay in between. CDR1 MNHEY and CDR2 SVGEGT come from the germline V gene. This CDR3 is built from 17 residues. The CDR3 sequence is CASSRRRGRSANTEAFF. CDR3 in DNA: TGTGCCAGCAGTCGGCGGAGAGGGAGGTCGGCGAACACTGAAGCTTTCTTT.

As for this clonotype: A read error may produce the germline difference seen at one junction end. The chain has TRBV4-1 and TRBJ1-2; no definite D call. The CDR3 loop spans 15 amino acids. Germline V gene sequence: CDR1 MGHRA, CDR2 YSYEKL. In nucleotides, the CDR3 is TGCGCCAGCAGCCAAGGACCGGACTCTAACTATGGCCACACCTTC. This translates into CASSQGPDSNYGHTF.

The chain has TRBV12-3 or TRBV12-4 and TRBJ2-3; 8 bases line up with TRBD2. The junction had 4 bases not matched to a gene; V was cut back by 3 bases and J by 2 bases. The CDR3 spans 15 residues. The chain's CDR3 is CASSFHGGVTDTQYF. The DNA for the CDR3 is TGTGCCAGCAGTTTTCACGGGGGGGTCACAGATACGCAGTATTTT.

The chain links TRBV11-2 to TRBJ2-7; 7 bases match TRBD2. The CDR3 consists of 13 residues. V lost 5 bases and J lost 4; bases outside the gene matches: 5. The germline V gene encodes CDR1 SGHAT and CDR2 FQNNGV. CDR3 residues: CASSQGLTYEQYF. DNA of the CDR3: TGTGCCAGCAGCCAGGGACTAACGTACGAGCAGTACTTC.

This clonotype was detected a few times. Here the CDR3 DNA reads TGTGCCAGCCGTAGCGGGAGGGCCACCTACGAGCAGTACTTC. It encodes CASRSGRATYEQYF. J is TRBJ2-7 and V is TRBV7-8; 11 positions agree with TRBD2. CDR3 length: 14 residues. CDR1 is SGHVS, CDR2 FQNEAQ, per germline. J lost 2 bases, V lost 8 bases, and 5 bases had no gene match.

The rearrangement uses TRBV5-1 and TRBJ2-5; 10 bases line up with TRBD2. The CDR3 has 16 amino acids. The germline gives CDR1 SGHRS, CDR2 YFSETQ. The V segment lost 4 bases and the J segment 1 base; nucleotides outside the gene matches: 7. CDR3: CASSPSGGSLQETQYF. The CDR3 region has the DNA TGCGCCAGCAGCCCTAGCGGGGGATCCCTCCAAGAGACCCAGTACTTC.

This clonotype occurred a few times. The chain uses TRBV12-3 or TRBV12-4 and TRBJ2-1; D is unresolved. The CDR3 has 11 residues. The V end lost 8 bases, the J end lost 7 bases, and 9 bases lay between the germline ends. Written as DNA, the CDR3 is TGTGCCAGCGGATCCCCTAATGAGCAGTTCTTC. Protein: CASGSPNEQFF.

A word on this clonotype: The junction shows a germline mismatch at one end, possibly a read error. The CDR3 DNA sequence: TGTGCCAGCAGCATAAGACCCTGGACCAACGAAAAACTGTTTTTT. Amino acid sequence: CASSIRPWTNEKLFF. The chain joins TRBV4-1 to TRBJ1-4; D uncertain. The CDR3 runs 15 residues. The germline CDR1 and CDR2 sequences are MGHRA and YSYEKL.

This clonotype was found a few times. V gene TRBV5-1 combines with J gene TRBJ2-1; 9 bases match TRBD2. Germline lookup yields CDR1 SGHRS and CDR2 YFSETQ. The CDR3 loop spans 14 amino acids. The V gene end was trimmed by 2 bases and the J gene end by 8 bases; junction bases not matched to a gene: 5. The CDR3 is CASSFRLAVYEQFF. In DNA form, the CDR3 reads TGCGCCAGCAGCTTCCGACTAGCGGTCTATGAGCAGTTCTTC. Drawing the rest from reference TRBV5-1 and TRBJ2-1, the complete variable domain is KAGVTQTPRYLIKTRGQQVTLSCSPISGHRSVSWYQQTPGQGLQFLFEYFSETQRNKGNFPGRFSGRQFSNSRSEMNVSTLELGDSALYLCASSFRLAVYEQFFGPGTRLTVL.

The chain links TRBV6-5 to TRBJ2-7, with 7 nucleotides matching TRBD2. Germline CDR1 and CDR2: MNHEY and SVGAGI. With 6 bases clipped from V and 6 bases from J, the junction kept 14 bases outside the gene matches. The CDR3 totals 15 residues. The CDR3 coding sequence is TGTGCCAGCAGAAGACTAGCCGGGGTATGGACCGAGCAGTACTTC. It is translated as CASRRLAGVWTEQYF.

This clonotype turned up a few times. The V call is TRBV7-9, the J call TRBJ2-7, with D possibly being TRBD2 (5 bases). The CDR3 has 11 residues. V was clipped by 5 bases and J by 7 bases, with 9 bases between them. Germline loops: CDR1 SEHNR, CDR2 FQNEAQ (reference sequence). The CDR3 spells CASSQREEQYF. CDR3 nucleotides: TGTGCCAGCAGCCAAAGGGAGGAGCAGTACTTC.

The chain carries TRBV20-1 and TRBJ2-1; D might be TRBD1 (5 bases). V gave up 1 base and J gave up 5 bases, with 9 bases separating them. From germline, CDR1 is DFQATT and CDR2 SNEGSKA (reference sequence). The CDR3 consists of 13 residues. For the CDR3, the DNA is TGCAGTGCTAGAGGTTGGGGCGACAATGAGCAGTTCTTC. Protein product: CSARGWGDNEQFF.

This clonotype was picked up a small number of times. The rearrangement uses TRBV4-1 and TRBJ2-3; D call uncertain. Trimming shortened V by 0 bases and J by 3 bases, and 16 bases separated the two germline ends. Germline CDR1 MGHRA, CDR2 YSYEKL. The CDR3 has 17 residues. The chain's CDR3 is CASSQEPKPTWTDTQYF. The CDR3 DNA follows: TGCGCCAGCAGCCAAGAGCCGAAACCGACTTGGACAGATACGCAGTATTTT.